This TCR beta chain comes out of a study of shared clonotypes between healthy human individuals. Per the germline V gene, CDR1 is SGDLS and CDR2 is YYNGEE. CDR3 length: 15 residues. Trimming stripped 0 bases from V and 3 bases from J, with 11 bases between. CD8 cells classed as naive were CD45RO-negative and positively selected for CCR7, excluding terminally differentiated effector memory CD45RA+ cells. Methods used by the authors: Because ImmunoSEQ provided only junction sequences with no quality scores, the filtering differed. Some clones are missing from TCRdb's copy, which holds only in-frame ones; the method was immunoSEQ multiplex PCR. D and trimming were read from the DNA, whereas the V and J calls and clone size are those reported in that table. The table includes some 2,000,000 clones, about 95% detected once.

This rearrangement joins TRBV9 to TRBJ2-3, with D perhaps given as TRBD1 or TRBD2 (5 bases each). Source material: naive CD8+ T cells sorted from blood. This clonotype was sampled from a man younger than 35 in good health. As DNA, the CDR3 is TGTGCCAGCAGCGTAGAGGGCAGGGAGACAGATACGCAGTATTTT. Protein sequence: CASSVEGRETDTQYF.